These T cell receptor beta chains were read from a single sample in a study of shared clonotypes between healthy human individuals. The protocol was immunoSEQ multiplex PCR, while the TCRdb copy is restricted to in-frame clones and leaves out a portion. The data hold millions of clones, with around 93% observed a single time. The sample was naive CD8+ T cells from PBMCs. These receptors all stem from a man aged 18 to 35 in good health. Some clones in this sample may be carry-over from other donors' samples. Each CDR3 is given with its conserved first and last residue. Fields, in order: V gene, D gene, clone size, CDR3 length, J gene, CDR3 protein, CDR3 DNA. The D gene is left open where the match is weak. Not every row has a clone size; where given, it reads once, few, many or a size class.

TRBV9	TRBD2	-	14	TRBJ2-1	CASSPSSGYNEQFF	TGTGCCAGCAGCCCCTCTAGCGGTTACAATGAGCAGTTCTTC
TRBV29-1	-	-	14	TRBJ2-7	CSVLGGGSSYEQYF	TGCAGCGTCCTAGGTGGGGGAAGCTCCTACGAGCAGTACTTC
TRBV27	-	-	15	TRBJ2-5	CASSFGYRAQETQYF	TGTGCCAGCTCCTTTGGGTACCGGGCCCAAGAGACCCAGTACTTC
TRBV2	-	once	13	TRBJ2-7	CASRGRQKYEQYF	TGTGCCAGCCGTGGGAGGCAGAAATACGAGCAGTACTTC
TRBV10-3	-	-	14	TRBJ1-1	CAISESSRYTEAFF	TGTGCCATCAGTGAGTCGAGCCGGTACACTGAAGCTTTCTTT
TRBV27	TRBD1	-	16	TRBJ1-3	CASGTGQGVPLNTIYF	TGTGCCAGCGGAACAGGACAGGGAGTTCCGCTAAACACCATATATTTT
TRBV7-9	-	-	16	TRBJ2-1	CASSPPGFGSYNEQFF	TGTGCCAGCAGCCCGCCGGGCTTCGGCTCCTACAATGAGCAGTTCTTC
TRBV7-9	-	once	15	TRBJ2-3	CASSLFAGITDTQYF	TGTGCCAGCAGCTTATTCGCAGGGATAACAGATACGCAGTATTTT
TRBV9	TRBD2	-	14	TRBJ2-2	CASKSGGNTGELFF	TGTGCCAGCAAGAGCGGGGGGAACACCGGGGAGCTGTTTTTT
TRBV10-3	-	once	15	TRBJ2-7	CAISDNGGKGYEQYF	TGTGCCATCAGTGATAATGGAGGGAAGGGATACGAGCAGTACTTC
TRBV28	TRBD1	-	16	TRBJ2-3	CASSLLGQGYADTQYF	TGTGCCAGCAGTTTACTTGGACAGGGGTACGCAGATACGCAGTATTTT
TRBV6-6	TRBD1	-	13	TRBJ1-2	CATRTGPNYGYTF	TGTGCCACCCGGACAGGGCCAAACTATGGCTACACCTTC
TRBV27	-	-	15	TRBJ2-3	CASSLLMGIGDTQYF	TGTGCCAGCAGTCTCCTGATGGGGATAGGAGATACGCAGTATTTT
TRBV2	TRBD1	-	17	TRBJ2-6	CASRLGTGLSGANVLTF	TGTGCCAGCAGACTCGGGACAGGGCTGTCTGGGGCCAACGTCCTGACTTTC
TRBV5-4	-	-	12	TRBJ1-1	CASSLKGGGDSF	TGTGCCAGCAGCCTAAAAGGGGGGGGAGACTCCTTT
TRBV7-9	-	-	13	TRBJ2-2	CASSGSGTGELFF	TGTGCCAGCAGCGGATCGGGAACCGGGGAGCTGTTTTTT
TRBV6-1	TRBD2	-	14	TRBJ2-7	CASSRAGGSYEQYF	TGTGCCAGCAGTAGAGCGGGAGGCTCCTACGAGCAGTACTTC
TRBV2	-	-	14	TRBJ2-1	CASSASSSYNEQFF	TGTGCCAGCAGTGCTTCGAGCTCCTACAATGAGCAGTTCTTC
TRBV7-9	TRBD2	-	17	TRBJ2-3	CASIPPETSGSTDTQYF	TGTGCCAGCATCCCCCCAGAGACTAGCGGCAGCACAGATACGCAGTATTTT
TRBV7-9	-	once	12	TRBJ2-1	CASSLNPDEQFF	TGTGCCAGCAGCTTAAACCCCGATGAGCAGTTCTTC
TRBV28	-	-	13	TRBJ2-4	CASSWSLNHIQYF	TGTGCCAGCAGTTGGAGTTTAAATCACATTCAGTACTTC
TRBV9	-	-	14	TRBJ2-3	CASSVGGVPDTQYF	TGTGCCAGCAGCGTAGGAGGTGTCCCAGATACGCAGTATTTT
TRBV4-1	-	-	16	TRBJ2-7	CASSITPDGLSYEQYF	TGCGCCAGCAGCATAACTCCTGATGGACTCTCCTACGAGCAGTACTTC
TRBV7-9	TRBD1	-	15	TRBJ2-1	CASSSTGDSYNEQFF	TGTGCCAGCAGCTCGACAGGGGACTCCTACAATGAGCAGTTCTTC
TRBV29-1	-	-	14	TRBJ2-1	CSVETRTYYNEQFF	TGCAGCGTTGAAACAAGGACTTACTACAATGAGCAGTTCTTC
TRBV4-3	TRBD2	-	14	TRBJ2-1	CASSQGLARNEQFF	TGCGCCAGCAGCCAGGGACTAGCGCGCAATGAGCAGTTCTTC
TRBV5-1	TRBD1	-	15	TRBJ1-5	CASSLETGVGQPQHF	TGCGCCAGCAGCTTGGAAACAGGGGTAGGGCAGCCCCAGCATTTT
TRBV4-1	TRBD1	-	17	TRBJ2-3	CASSQVPPGQMGDTQYF	TGCGCCAGCAGCCAAGTCCCGCCGGGACAGATGGGAGATACGCAGTATTTT
TRBV27	TRBD1	-	18	TRBJ2-5	CASSSYGTGGAPQETQYF	TGTGCCAGCAGTTCATACGGGACAGGGGGCGCCCCCCAAGAGACCCAGTACTTC
TRBV7-2	TRBD2	-	15	TRBJ2-3	CASPLDEREFDTQYF	TGTGCCAGCCCCTTAGACGAGCGGGAGTTTGATACGCAGTATTTT
TRBV7-8	TRBD1	once	14	TRBJ1-1	CASRRTGGVSEAFF	TGTGCCAGCAGGCGGACAGGGGGCGTTTCTGAAGCTTTCTTT
TRBV28	-	-	18	TRBJ2-2	CASTVWSWGPTNTGELFF	TGTGCCAGCACCGTTTGGAGTTGGGGACCGACGAACACCGGGGAGCTGTTTTTT
TRBV27	-	-	14	TRBJ2-7	CASSLRTAVVEQYF	TGTGCCAGCAGTTTGAGGACAGCGGTCGTCGAGCAGTACTTC
TRBV5-1	-	-	13	TRBJ2-1	CASSLETYNEQFF	TGCGCCAGCAGCTTGGAAACGTACAATGAGCAGTTCTTC
TRBV5-4	-	-	15	TRBJ1-2	CASSLGAETNYGYTF	TGTGCCAGCAGCTTGGGGGCCGAAACTAACTATGGCTACACCTTC
TRBV9	TRBD1	once	15	TRBJ2-7	CASSATGTGTREQYF	TGTGCCAGCAGCGCCACCGGGACAGGGACTCGCGAGCAGTACTTC
TRBV9	-	few	13	TRBJ1-1	CASSVAPLSEAFF	TGTGCCAGCAGCGTAGCACCCCTTTCTGAAGCTTTCTTT
TRBV5-1	TRBD1	-	15	TRBJ2-3	CASTSGTGGSDTQYF	TGCGCCAGCACTTCCGGGACAGGGGGTTCAGATACGCAGTATTTT
TRBV28	-	-	14	TRBJ1-5	CASSPGRTNQPQHF	TGTGCCAGCAGCCCGGGGCGAACGAATCAGCCCCAGCATTTT
TRBV6-5	-	-	15	TRBJ2-3	CASKTGVYSTDTQYF	TGTGCCAGCAAGACGGGGGTTTATAGCACAGATACGCAGTATTTT
TRBV7-9	TRBD1	-	15	TRBJ2-7	CASSSQLDRADEQYF	TGTGCCAGCAGCTCTCAACTGGACAGGGCTGACGAGCAGTACTTC
TRBV4-3	-	-	15	TRBJ1-4	CASSQRLTSNEKLFF	TGCGCCAGCAGCCAACGGCTTACGTCTAATGAAAAACTGTTTTTT
TRBV19	TRBD1	-	13	TRBJ2-3	CASMAGGPDTQYF	TGTGCCAGTATGGCAGGGGGCCCAGATACGCAGTATTTT
TRBV11-1	-	-	15	TRBJ2-7	CASSRNARSSYEQYF	TGTGCCAGCAGCCGTAACGCAAGAAGCTCCTACGAGCAGTACTTC
TRBV9	TRBD2	-	15	TRBJ2-1	CASSGSGSSYNEQFF	TGTGCCAGCAGCGGGAGCGGGAGCTCCTACAATGAGCAGTTCTTC
TRBV11-2	-	-	13	TRBJ2-7	CASSLQTVYEQYF	TGTGCCAGCAGCCTTCAGACAGTTTACGAGCAGTACTTC
TRBV27	-	-	13	TRBJ1-1	CASSPRGPTEAFF	TGTGCCAGCAGCCCAAGGGGCCCCACTGAAGCTTTCTTT
TRBV5-1	TRBD1	-	14	TRBJ1-1	CASSWRGDRPEAFF	TGCGCCAGCAGCTGGAGGGGGGACAGGCCTGAAGCTTTCTTT
TRBV7-6	TRBD2	-	15	TRBJ2-7	CASSPSRLAAYEQYF	TGTGCCAGCAGCCCCAGTAGGCTAGCGGCCTACGAGCAGTACTTC